The clone carrying this T cell receptor (beta chain) is classed as medium-sized by frequency. These data come from a study of human CD8 memory T cell subsets. This CDR3 spans 14 amino acids. Germline-derived CDR1 and CDR2 are SGHVS and FNYEAQ. UMI-labeled 5' RACE produced the TCR beta libraries. TCRdb processed the 5' RACE reads again and assigns one entry to each CDR3 protein, with no DNA. The listing contains thousands of distinct CDR3 sequences. This rearrangement joins TRBV7-6 to TRBJ1-4; absent DNA, TCRdb's TRBD1 call cannot be checked. What was sequenced was CD8+ T cells from PBMCs. This receptor was taken from a human donor in good health. The CDR3 sequence: CASSASTGGGKLFF.